The 2 T cell receptor beta chains in this list originate from one sample, sequenced in a study of cytomegalovirus exposure and HLA in healthy donors. The PCR used 60 Vbeta and 13 Jbeta primers. Clones were sequenced by immunoSEQ multiplex PCR, and TCRdb holds only the in-frame ones, with some missing. Of around 120,000 clones listed, around three quarters are singletons. Sequencing was done on a sample of PBMCs. The receptors were sampled from a female donor in good health and CMV-seropositive.

This chain joins TRBV7-9 and TRBJ2-2, with D unresolved. V lost 2 bases to trimming and J lost 8 bases, with 18 bases between them. Per the germline V gene, CDR1 is SEHNR and CDR2 is FQNEAQ (reference sequence). The CDR3 runs 16 residues. In nucleotides, the CDR3 is TGTGCCAGCAGCTTATGGCTAGTAAATAAACGTGGGGAGCTGTTTTTT. Translating it yields CASSLWLVNKRGELFF. Full variable domain (outside the CDR3, taken from reference TRBV7-9 and TRBJ2-2): DTGVSQNPRHKITKRGQNVTFRCDPISEHNRLYWYRQTLGQGPEFLTYFQNEAQLEKSRLLSDRFSAERPKGSFSTLEIQRTEQGDSAMYLCASSLWLVNKRGELFFGEGSRLTVL.

This clone was detected a few times. The chain's CDR3 is CAISAQQYTEAFF. The CDR3 DNA follows: TGTGCCATCAGTGCACAGCAGTACACTGAAGCTTTCTTT. The chain links TRBV10-3 to TRBJ1-1, with no clear D. CDR3 length: 13 residues. In germline, CDR1 is ENHRY, CDR2 SYGVKD. Trimming removed 4 bases at V and 3 bases at J, with 9 bases between.